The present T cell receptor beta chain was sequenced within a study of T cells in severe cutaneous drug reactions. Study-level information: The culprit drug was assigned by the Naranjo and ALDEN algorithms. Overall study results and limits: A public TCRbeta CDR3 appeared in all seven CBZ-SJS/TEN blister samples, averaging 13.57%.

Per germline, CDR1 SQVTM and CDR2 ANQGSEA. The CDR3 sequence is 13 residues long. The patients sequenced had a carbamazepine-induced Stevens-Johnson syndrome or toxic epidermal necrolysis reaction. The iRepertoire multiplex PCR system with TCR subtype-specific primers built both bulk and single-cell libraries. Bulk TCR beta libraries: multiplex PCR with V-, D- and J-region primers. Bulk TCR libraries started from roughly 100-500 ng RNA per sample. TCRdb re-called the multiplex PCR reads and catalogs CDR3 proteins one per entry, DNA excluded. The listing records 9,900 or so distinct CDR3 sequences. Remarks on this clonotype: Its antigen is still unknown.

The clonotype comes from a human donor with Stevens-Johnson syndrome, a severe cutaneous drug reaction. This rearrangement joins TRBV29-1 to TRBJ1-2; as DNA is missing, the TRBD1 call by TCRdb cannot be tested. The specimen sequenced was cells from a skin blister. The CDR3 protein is CSVVGAENYGYTF.